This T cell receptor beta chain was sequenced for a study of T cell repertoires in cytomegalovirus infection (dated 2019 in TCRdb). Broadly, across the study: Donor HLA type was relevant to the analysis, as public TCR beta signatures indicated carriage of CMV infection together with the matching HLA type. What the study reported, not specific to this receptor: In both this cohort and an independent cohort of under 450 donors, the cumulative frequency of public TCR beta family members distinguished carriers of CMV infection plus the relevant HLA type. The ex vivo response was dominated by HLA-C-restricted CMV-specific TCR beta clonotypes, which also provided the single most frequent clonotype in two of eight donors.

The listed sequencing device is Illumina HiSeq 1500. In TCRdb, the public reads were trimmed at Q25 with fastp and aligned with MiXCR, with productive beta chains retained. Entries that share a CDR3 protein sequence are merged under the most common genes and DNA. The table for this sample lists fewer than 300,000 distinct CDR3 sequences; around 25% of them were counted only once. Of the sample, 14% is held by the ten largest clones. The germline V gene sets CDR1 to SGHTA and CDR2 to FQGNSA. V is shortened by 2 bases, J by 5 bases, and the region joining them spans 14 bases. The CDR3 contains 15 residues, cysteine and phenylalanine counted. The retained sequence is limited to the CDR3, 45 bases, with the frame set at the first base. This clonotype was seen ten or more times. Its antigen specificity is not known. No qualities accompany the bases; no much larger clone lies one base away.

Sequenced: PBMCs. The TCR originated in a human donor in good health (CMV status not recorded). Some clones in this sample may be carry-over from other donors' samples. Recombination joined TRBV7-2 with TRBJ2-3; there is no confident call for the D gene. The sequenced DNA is TGTGCCAGCAGCTTACTCCCACCGCCGGTAGATACGCAGTATTTT. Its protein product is CASSLLPPPVDTQYF.